This T cell receptor beta chain is from a study of T cell repertoires in cytomegalovirus infection (dated by TCRdb to the late 2010s). Looking at the study overall: The HLA type of each donor mattered for the analysis, because public TCR beta signatures pointed to carriage of CMV infection along with the matching HLA type. The paper as a whole reports these results and caveats: In the ex vivo response, HLA-C-restricted CMV-specific TCR beta clonotypes were dominant, and in two of eight donors the single most frequent clonotype came from this HLA-C-restricted group. In both this cohort and an independent roughly 330-donor cohort, the cumulative frequency of public TCR beta family members distinguished carriers of CMV infection plus the relevant HLA type.

Instrument used: Illumina HiSeq 1500. The public reads were reprocessed in TCRdb via fastp at Q25 and MiXCR, keeping in-frame beta chains. Every entry covers one CDR3 protein and lists the most common genes and DNA from its rows. This sample comprises around 450,000 distinct CDR3 sequences, under 40% of them detected only once. Roughly an eighth of the sample comes from the top ten. Concerning this clonotype: The antigen it recognizes is unknown. No base quality information exists; no much larger clone differs at one position.

Sequenced sample: PBMCs. The sequence derives from a human donor in good health (CMV status not recorded). Some clones in this sample may be carry-over from other donors' samples.

For the CDR3, the sequence is CASSLDTIEKLFF. The sequenced DNA is TGTGCCAGCAGCTTGGACACAATTGAAAAACTGTTTTTT. The chain links TRBV7-9 with TRBJ1-4; a tentative D match to TRBD1 spans 5 bases. V and J lose 3 bases and 7 bases, and a span of 9 bases separates them. The germline V gene encodes CDR1 SEHNR and CDR2 FQNEAQ (reference sequence). Reading from cysteine to phenylalanine, the CDR3 counts 13 amino acids. The only DNA kept is the CDR3, 39 bases in frame from the first base.